Given below is one TCR beta chain in context. The data were produced by immunoSEQ multiplex PCR, yet TCRdb's version contains in-frame clones alone and is incomplete. The sample contains tens of thousands of clones, roughly four fifths of which appear only once. The CDR3 extends over 13 amino acids. Trimming removed 4 bases from V and 7 bases from J, with 13 bases in between. CDR1 SNHLY and CDR2 FYNNEI come from the germline V gene. The sample is drawn from a study of PD-L1 blockade in urothelial cancer. The clonotype comes from a man in his 70s with urothelial cancer. The sample here was PBMCs, taken around atezolizumab (anti-PD-L1) treatment. The J gene is TRBJ2-5, the V gene TRBV2, with D unclear. CDR3 in amino acids: CASSARFGSTQYF. The CDR3 DNA reads TGTGCCAGCAGTGCCCGGTTCGGGTCGACCCAGTACTTC.